The rows below give T cell receptor beta chains drawn from one sample of a study of T cell clonotyping in hematopoietic cell transplantation. Profiling relied on immunoSEQ multiplex PCR, and the TCRdb table lists in-frame clones only, not all of them. This table has around 7,500 clones, 90% to 95% appearing once. Source: PBMCs, taken 180 days after allogeneic stem cell transplant. These receptors were taken from a female patient between 50 and 60 years old who had an allogeneic stem cell transplant from an unrelated donor, so the T cells may come from the graft donor. Some clones in this sample may be carry-over from other donors' samples. Both conserved end residues are part of each CDR3. D genes are given only for firm matches. Clone size is stated in some rows and not others, as once, few, many or a class when expanded.

CASSLMNTEAFF | TGTGCCAGCAGCTTAATGAACACTGAAGCTTTCTTT | TRBJ1-1 | - | - | TRBV7-9
CASSYSQTVGEQYF | TGTGCCAGCAGCTACAGTCAGACTGTGGGTGAGCAGTACTTC | TRBJ2-7 | - | - | TRBV7-9
CASSEVRVHQPQHF | TGCGCCAGCAGTGAGGTCAGGGTTCATCAGCCCCAGCATTTT | TRBJ1-5 | - | - | TRBV10-2
CASSLASGRTGTEAFF | TGCGCCAGCAGCTTGGCCTCGGGGAGAACCGGCACTGAAGCTTTCTTT | TRBJ1-1 | - | - | TRBV5-1
CASSHSTGRLNYGYTF | TGTGCCAGCAGCCACTCGACAGGTCGTCTTAACTATGGCTACACCTTC | TRBJ1-2 | - | - | TRBV11-2
CASSLNYRDIQYF | TGTGCCAGCAGCTTAAACTATAGGGACATTCAGTACTTC | TRBJ2-4 | - | - | TRBV7-2
CASSRQTGGVYEQYF | TGTGCCAGCAGCCGCCAAACAGGGGGTGTCTACGAGCAGTACTTC | TRBJ2-7 | TRBD1 | - | TRBV7-6
CASGYPSGANVLTF | TGTGCCAGCGGCTACCCCTCTGGGGCCAACGTCCTGACTTTC | TRBJ2-6 | - | - | TRBV27
CASSVGGDTEAFF | TGTGCCAGCAGCGTAGGAGGGGACACTGAAGCTTTCTTT | TRBJ1-1 | - | - | TRBV9
CASSYDWGNSPLHF | TGTGCCAGCAGTTACGACTGGGGGAATTCACCCCTCCACTTT | TRBJ1-6 | - | - | TRBV6-5
CASSSRFDQPQHF | TGTGCCAGCAGTTCAAGGTTCGATCAGCCCCAGCATTTT | TRBJ1-5 | - | - | TRBV28
CASSSEGSYNEQFF | TGCGCCAGCAGCTCCGAGGGGTCTTACAATGAGCAGTTCTTC | TRBJ2-1 | - | - | TRBV5-1
CASSLGGHYEQYF | TGCGCCAGCAGCTTGGGGGGACACTACGAGCAGTACTTC | TRBJ2-7 | - | - | TRBV5-1
CASSQDDYGTSLHF | TGCGCCAGCAGCCAAGACGATTATGGGACATCCCTCCACTTT | TRBJ1-6 | - | once | TRBV4-1
CASSEARVWNSPLHF | TGTGCCAGCAGTGAAGCTCGGGTTTGGAATTCACCCCTCCACTTT | TRBJ1-6 | - | - | TRBV6-1
CASSPTGSGELFF | TGCGCCAGCAGCCCTACAGGGTCCGGGGAGCTGTTTTTT | TRBJ2-2 | - | - | TRBV5-1
CASSYSRRVGELFF | TGTGCCAGCAGTTATTCGCGGCGTGTCGGGGAGCTGTTTTTT | TRBJ2-2 | - | - | TRBV6-5
CASSSGNFNNEQFF | TGTGCCAGCAGCTCAGGGAACTTTAACAATGAGCAGTTCTTC | TRBJ2-1 | - | - | TRBV7-6
CASSVPVINTGELFF | TGTGCCAGCTCAGTGCCTGTGATAAACACCGGGGAGCTGTTTTTT | TRBJ2-2 | - | - | TRBV11-2
CASSAIAGDETQYF | TGCGCCAGCAGTGCAATAGCGGGAGATGAGACCCAGTACTTC | TRBJ2-5 | TRBD2 | once | TRBV10-2
CASSLDWTGGASYGYTF | TGCGCCAGCAGCTTGGATTGGACAGGGGGCGCGAGCTATGGCTACACCTTC | TRBJ1-2 | TRBD1 | - | TRBV5-1
CASSFQDGNTIYF | TGTGCCAGCAGCTTTCAAGATGGAAACACCATATATTTT | TRBJ1-3 | - | once | TRBV11-2
CASSLGMIGFSGNTIYF | TGTGCCAGCAGCTTAGGGATGATAGGATTCTCTGGAAACACCATATATTTT | TRBJ1-3 | - | - | TRBV7-2
CASSEHAGNTIYF | TGTGCCAGCAGTGAACATGCCGGAAACACCATATATTTT | TRBJ1-3 | - | - | TRBV6-1
CASSGTSINIQYF | TGTGCCAGCAGTGGGACCTCCATAAACATTCAGTACTTC | TRBJ2-4 | - | once | TRBV9
CASSMWANTEAFF | TGTGCCAGTAGTATGTGGGCGAACACTGAAGCTTTCTTT | TRBJ1-1 | - | - | TRBV19
CASSNRQGLVATQYF | TGCGCCAGCAGCAACCGACAGGGCTTGGTCGCTACGCAGTATTTT | TRBJ2-3 | TRBD1 | - | TRBV4-1
CASSGPGRNNYGYTF | TGTGCCAGCAGTGGGCCGGGACGGAACAACTATGGCTACACCTTC | TRBJ1-2 | - | - | TRBV28
CASSQSTGLGGYTF | TGTGCCAGCAGCCAGAGCACAGGTCTCGGTGGCTACACCTTC | TRBJ1-2 | - | once | TRBV14
CASSQGWGLYGYTF | TGTGCCAGCAGCCAAGGGTGGGGGTTATATGGCTACACCTTC | TRBJ1-2 | - | - | TRBV14
CASSVGGRQPQHF | TGTGCCAGTAGTGTGGGGGGCCGCCAGCCCCAGCATTTT | TRBJ1-5 | - | - | TRBV19
CASTPSGLAGYEQYF | TGCGCCAGCACCCCTTCCGGACTAGCGGGGTACGAGCAGTACTTC | TRBJ2-7 | TRBD2 | - | TRBV5-1
CASRLQGGNDRLFF | TGTGCCAGCAGACTACAGGGTGGCAATGATAGACTGTTTTTT | TRBJ1-4 | - | - | TRBV6-5
CASREGSGNTIYF | TGTGCCAGCAGGGAGGGTTCTGGAAACACCATATATTTT | TRBJ1-3 | - | - | TRBV25-1
CASSSGTGGRNIQYF | TGTGCCAGCAGCTCAGGGACAGGGGGTAGGAACATTCAGTACTTC | TRBJ2-4 | TRBD1 | - | TRBV7-8
CASSTESWDTQYF | TGTGCCAGCAGCACCGAGTCGTGGGATACGCAGTATTTT | TRBJ2-3 | - | - | TRBV11-3
CASSPGAEAFF | TGTGCCAGCTCACCAGGGGCTGAAGCTTTCTTT | TRBJ1-1 | - | - | TRBV18
CASSFEAGRNNEQFF | TGTGCCAGCAGCTTTGAAGCGGGGCGAAACAATGAGCAGTTCTTC | TRBJ2-1 | TRBD2 | - | TRBV11-3
CASSQDLVGLAGPFYEQYF | TGCGCCAGCAGCCAAGATCTCGTAGGGCTAGCGGGGCCTTTCTACGAGCAGTACTTC | TRBJ2-7 | TRBD2 | once | TRBV4-1
CASSQSNLNTEAFF | TGCGCCAGCAGCCAGAGTAACCTTAACACTGAAGCTTTCTTT | TRBJ1-1 | - | - | TRBV4-1